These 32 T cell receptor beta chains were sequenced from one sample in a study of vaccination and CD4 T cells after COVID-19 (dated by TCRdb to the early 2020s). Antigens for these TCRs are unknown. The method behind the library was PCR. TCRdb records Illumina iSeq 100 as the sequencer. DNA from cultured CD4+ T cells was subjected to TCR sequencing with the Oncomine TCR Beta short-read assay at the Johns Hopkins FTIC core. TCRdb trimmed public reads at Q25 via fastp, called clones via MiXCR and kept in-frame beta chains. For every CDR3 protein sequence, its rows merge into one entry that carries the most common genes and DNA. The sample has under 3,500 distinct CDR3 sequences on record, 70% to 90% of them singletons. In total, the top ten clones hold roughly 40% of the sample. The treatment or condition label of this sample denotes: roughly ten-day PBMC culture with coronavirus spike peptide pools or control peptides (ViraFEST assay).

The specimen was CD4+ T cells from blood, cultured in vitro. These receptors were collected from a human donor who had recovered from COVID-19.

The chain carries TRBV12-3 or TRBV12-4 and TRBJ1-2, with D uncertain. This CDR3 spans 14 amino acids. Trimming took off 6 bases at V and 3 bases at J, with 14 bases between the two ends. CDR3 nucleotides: TGTGCCAGCAGCAGTAGTACCTTATACTATGGCTACACCTTC. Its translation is CASSSSTLYYGYTF.

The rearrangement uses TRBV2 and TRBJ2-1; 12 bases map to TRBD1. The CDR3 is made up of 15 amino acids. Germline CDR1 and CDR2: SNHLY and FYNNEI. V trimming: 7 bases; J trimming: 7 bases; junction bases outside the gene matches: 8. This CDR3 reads CASKPGQGAKNEQFF. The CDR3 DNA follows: TGTGCCAGCAAGCCGGGACAGGGGGCTAAAAATGAGCAGTTCTTC.

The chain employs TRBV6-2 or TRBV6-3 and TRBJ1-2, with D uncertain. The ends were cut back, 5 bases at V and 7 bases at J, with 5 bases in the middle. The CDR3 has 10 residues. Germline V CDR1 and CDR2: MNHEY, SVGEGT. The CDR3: CASSIGGYTF. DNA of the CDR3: TGTGCCAGCAGTATCGGTGGCTACACCTTC.

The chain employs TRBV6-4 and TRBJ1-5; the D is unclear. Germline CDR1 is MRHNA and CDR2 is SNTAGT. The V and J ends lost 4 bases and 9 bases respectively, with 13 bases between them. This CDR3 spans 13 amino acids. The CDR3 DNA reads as TGTGCCAGCAGTGTGTCCCTCGGTGCGCCCCAGCATTTT. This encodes CASSVSLGAPQHF.

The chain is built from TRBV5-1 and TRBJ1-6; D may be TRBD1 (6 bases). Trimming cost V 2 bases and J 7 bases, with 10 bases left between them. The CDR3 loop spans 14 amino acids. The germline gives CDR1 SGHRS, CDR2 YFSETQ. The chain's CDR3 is CASSLQGLNSPLHF. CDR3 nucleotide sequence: TGCGCCAGCAGCTTACAGGGTTTAAATTCACCCCTCCACTTT.

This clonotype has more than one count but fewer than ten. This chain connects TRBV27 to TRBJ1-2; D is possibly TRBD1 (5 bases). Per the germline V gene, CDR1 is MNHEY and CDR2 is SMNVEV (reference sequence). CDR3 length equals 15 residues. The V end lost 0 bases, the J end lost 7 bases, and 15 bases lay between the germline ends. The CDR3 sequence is CASSLSLGGVGGYTF. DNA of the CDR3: TGTGCCAGCAGTTTATCTCTGGGGGGAGTGGGTGGCTACACCTTC.

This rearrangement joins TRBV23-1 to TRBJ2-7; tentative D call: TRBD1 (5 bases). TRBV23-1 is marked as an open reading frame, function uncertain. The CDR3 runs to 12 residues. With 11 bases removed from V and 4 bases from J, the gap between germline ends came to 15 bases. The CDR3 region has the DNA TGCGCCTCCCGTGGGGCAAGGTACGAGCAGTACTTC. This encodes CASRGARYEQYF.

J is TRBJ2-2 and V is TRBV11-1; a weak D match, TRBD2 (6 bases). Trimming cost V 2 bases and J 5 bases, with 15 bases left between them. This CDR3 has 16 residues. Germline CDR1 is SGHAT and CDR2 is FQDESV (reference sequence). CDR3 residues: CASSLSWRGDTGELFF. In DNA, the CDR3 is TGTGCCAGCAGCTTATCTTGGCGGGGTGATACCGGGGAGCTGTTTTTT.

The CDR3 DNA sequence: TGTGCCAGCAGCTTAGATCGGTTTCGGACAGAAGCTTTCTTT. Its translation is CASSLDRFRTEAFF. The chain is built from TRBV7-9 and TRBJ1-1; D may be TRBD1 (5 bases). This CDR3 is 14 amino acids long. V lost 1 base and J 8 bases, leaving 14 bases between the germline ends. Germline CDR1 SEHNR, CDR2 FQNEAQ (reference sequence).

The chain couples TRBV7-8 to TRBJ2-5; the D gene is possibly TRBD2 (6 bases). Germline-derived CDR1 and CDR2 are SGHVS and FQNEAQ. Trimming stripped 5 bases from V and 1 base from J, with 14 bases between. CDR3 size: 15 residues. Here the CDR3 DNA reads TGTGCCAGCAGCCCGCACCGGGACTTCCAAGAGACCCAGTACTTC. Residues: CASSPHRDFQETQYF.

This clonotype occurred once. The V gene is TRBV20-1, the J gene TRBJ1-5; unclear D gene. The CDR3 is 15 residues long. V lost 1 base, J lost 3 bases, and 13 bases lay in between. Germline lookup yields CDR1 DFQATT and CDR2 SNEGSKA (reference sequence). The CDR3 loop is CSARAAATFNQPQHF. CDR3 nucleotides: TGCAGTGCTAGAGCCGCCGCTACATTCAATCAGCCCCAGCATTTT.

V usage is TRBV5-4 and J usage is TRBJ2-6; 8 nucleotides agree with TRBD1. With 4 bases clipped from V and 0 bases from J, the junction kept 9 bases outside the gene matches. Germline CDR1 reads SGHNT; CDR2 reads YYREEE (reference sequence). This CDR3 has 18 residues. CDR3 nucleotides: TGTGCCAGCAGCAACCGACAGGGGCTCCCCTCTGGGGCCAACGTCCTGACTTTC. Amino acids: CASSNRQGLPSGANVLTF.

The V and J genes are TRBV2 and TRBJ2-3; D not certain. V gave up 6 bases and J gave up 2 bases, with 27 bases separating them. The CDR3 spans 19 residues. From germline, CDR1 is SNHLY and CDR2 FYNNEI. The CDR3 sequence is CASSTPSKKSIRPTDTQYF. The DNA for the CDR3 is TGTGCCAGCAGCACTCCCTCCAAGAAATCCATAAGACCCACAGATACGCAGTATTTT.

In nucleotides, the CDR3 is TGCAGTGCCGGCCCGCAGCACTATGGCTACACCTTC. This translates into CSAGPQHYGYTF. The chain recombines TRBV20-1 with TRBJ1-2, with D unclear. The CDR3 runs 12 residues. V shed 6 bases and J shed 3 bases, with 11 bases lying between them. Germline V gene data show CDR1 as DFQATT and CDR2 as SNEGSKA (reference sequence).

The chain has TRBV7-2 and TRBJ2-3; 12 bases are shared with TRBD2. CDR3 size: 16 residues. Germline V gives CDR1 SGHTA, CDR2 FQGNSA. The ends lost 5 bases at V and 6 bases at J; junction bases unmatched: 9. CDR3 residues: CASSPGTSGPRDTQYF. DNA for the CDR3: TGTGCCAGCAGCCCCGGGACTAGCGGGCCTCGGGATACGCAGTATTTT. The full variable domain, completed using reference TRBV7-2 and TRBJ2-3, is GAGVSQSPSNKVTEKGKDVELRCDPISGHTALYWYRQSLGQGLEFLIYFQGNSAPDKSGLPSDRFSAERTGGSVSTLTIQRTQQEDSAVYLCASSPGTSGPRDTQYFGPGTRLTVL.

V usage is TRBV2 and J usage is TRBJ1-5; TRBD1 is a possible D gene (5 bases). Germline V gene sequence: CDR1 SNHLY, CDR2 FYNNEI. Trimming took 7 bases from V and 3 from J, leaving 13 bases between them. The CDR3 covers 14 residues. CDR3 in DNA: TGTGCCAGCAAGGTTGACAGCGTCAATCAGCCCCAGCATTTT. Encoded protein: CASKVDSVNQPQHF. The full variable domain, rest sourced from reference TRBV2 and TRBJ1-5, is EPEVTQTPSHQVTQMGQEVILRCVPISNHLYFYWYRQILGQKVEFLVSFYNNEISEKSEIFDDQFSVERPDGSNFTLKIRSTKLEDSAMYFCASKVDSVNQPQHFGDGTRLSIL.

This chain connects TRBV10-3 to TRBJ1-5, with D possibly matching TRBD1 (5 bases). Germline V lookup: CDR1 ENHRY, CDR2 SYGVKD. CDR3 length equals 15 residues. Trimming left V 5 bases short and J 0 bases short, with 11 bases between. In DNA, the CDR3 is TGTGCCATCAGTCGGACGGGGGATAGCAATCAGCCCCAGCATTTT. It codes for CAISRTGDSNQPQHF.

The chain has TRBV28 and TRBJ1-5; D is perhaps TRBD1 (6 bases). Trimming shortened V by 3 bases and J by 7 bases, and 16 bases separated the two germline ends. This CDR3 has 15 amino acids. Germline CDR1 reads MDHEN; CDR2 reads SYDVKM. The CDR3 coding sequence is TGTGCCAGCAGTTTTATGGCAGGGGTCGGCCAGCCCCAGCATTTT. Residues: CASSFMAGVGQPQHF. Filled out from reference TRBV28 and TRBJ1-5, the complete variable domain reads DVKVTQSSRYLVKRTGEKVFLECVQDMDHENMFWYRQDPGLGLRLIYFSYDVKMKEKGDIPEGYSVSREKKERFSLILESASTNQTSMYLCASSFMAGVGQPQHFGDGTRLSIL.

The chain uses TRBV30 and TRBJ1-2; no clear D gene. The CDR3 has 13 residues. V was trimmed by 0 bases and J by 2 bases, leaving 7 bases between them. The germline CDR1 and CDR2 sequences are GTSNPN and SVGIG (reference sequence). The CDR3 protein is CAWSVPGNYGYTF. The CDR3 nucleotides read TGTGCCTGGAGTGTACCGGGAAACTATGGCTACACCTTC.

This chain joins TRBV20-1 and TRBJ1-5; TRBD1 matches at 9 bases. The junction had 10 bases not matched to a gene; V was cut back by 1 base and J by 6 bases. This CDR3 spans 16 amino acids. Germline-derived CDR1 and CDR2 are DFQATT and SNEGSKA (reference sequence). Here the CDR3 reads CSARAGGTGRGQPQHF. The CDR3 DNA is TGCAGTGCTAGAGCGGGTGGGACAGGGAGGGGTCAGCCCCAGCATTTT.

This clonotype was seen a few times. The CDR3 spells CASRVWTGSREKLFF. The CDR3 DNA reads as TGTGCCAGCAGGGTTTGGACAGGCAGTAGAGAAAAACTGTTTTTT. The J gene is TRBJ1-4, the V gene TRBV6-1; 7 bases align to TRBD1. The length of the CDR3 is 15 residues. After removal of 6 bases from V and 8 bases from J, the junction contained 12 bases not matched to a gene. Per the germline V gene, CDR1 is MNHNS and CDR2 is SASEGT.

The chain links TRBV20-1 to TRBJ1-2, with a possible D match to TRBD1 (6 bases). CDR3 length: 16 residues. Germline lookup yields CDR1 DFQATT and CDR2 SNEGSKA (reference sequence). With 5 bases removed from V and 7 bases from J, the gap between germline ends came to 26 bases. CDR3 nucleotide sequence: TGCAGTGCTCCCCCTGGTCTGGGGACAACCATTAGTGGCTACACCTTC. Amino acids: CSAPPGLGTTISGYTF.

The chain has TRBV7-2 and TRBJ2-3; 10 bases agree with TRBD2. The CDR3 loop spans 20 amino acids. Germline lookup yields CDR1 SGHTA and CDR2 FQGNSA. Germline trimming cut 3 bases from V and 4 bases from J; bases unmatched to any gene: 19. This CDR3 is CASSFRGQRGGGLPADTQYF. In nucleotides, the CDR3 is TGTGCCAGCAGCTTCAGGGGGCAGCGGGGGGGGGGGTTACCGGCAGATACGCAGTATTTT.

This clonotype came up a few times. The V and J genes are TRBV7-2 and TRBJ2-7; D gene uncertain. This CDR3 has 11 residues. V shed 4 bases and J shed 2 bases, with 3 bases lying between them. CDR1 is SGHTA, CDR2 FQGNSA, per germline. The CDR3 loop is CASSYAYEQYF. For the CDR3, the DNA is TGTGCCAGCAGCTACGCCTACGAGCAGTACTTC.

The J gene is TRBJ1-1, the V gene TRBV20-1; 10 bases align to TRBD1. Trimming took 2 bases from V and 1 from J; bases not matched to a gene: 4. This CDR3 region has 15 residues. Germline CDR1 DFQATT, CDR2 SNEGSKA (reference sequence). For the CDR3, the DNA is TGCAGTGCTAGAATATGGGACAGGGGGAACACTGAAGCTTTCTTT. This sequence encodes CSARIWDRGNTEAFF.

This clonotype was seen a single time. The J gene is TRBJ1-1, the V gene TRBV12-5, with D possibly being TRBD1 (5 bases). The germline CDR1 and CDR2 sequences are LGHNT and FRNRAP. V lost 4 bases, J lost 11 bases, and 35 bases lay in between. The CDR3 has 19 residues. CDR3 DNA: TGTGCTAGTGGTTCTATCCTTGGTGCCAGGGAGAGGCCCTCGTCGGAGGCTTTCTTT. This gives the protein CASGSILGARERPSSEAFF.

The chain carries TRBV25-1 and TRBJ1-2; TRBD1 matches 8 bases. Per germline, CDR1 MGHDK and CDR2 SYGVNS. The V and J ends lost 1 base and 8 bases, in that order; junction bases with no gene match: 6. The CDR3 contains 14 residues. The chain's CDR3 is CASSEFGQGGGYTF. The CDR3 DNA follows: TGTGCCAGCAGTGAATTCGGACAGGGCGGCGGCTACACCTTC.

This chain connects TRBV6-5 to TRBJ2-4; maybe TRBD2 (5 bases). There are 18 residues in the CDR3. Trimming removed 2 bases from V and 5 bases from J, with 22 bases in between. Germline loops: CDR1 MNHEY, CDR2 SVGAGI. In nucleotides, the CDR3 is TGTGCCAGCAGTTACGGGTCCCCCCCAATCGCGGGCCAAAACATTCAGTACTTC. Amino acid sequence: CASSYGSPPIAGQNIQYF.

Written as DNA, the CDR3 is TGCAGTGCTCGTCTTTCGGGACTAGCTCCGTTCTTC. Translated, it gives CSARLSGLAPFF. The genes are TRBV20-1 and TRBJ2-1; 9 bases are shared with TRBD2. The CDR3 length is 12 residues. V lost 5 bases and J lost 15; bases outside the gene matches: 11. Germline V lookup: CDR1 DFQATT, CDR2 SNEGSKA (reference sequence).

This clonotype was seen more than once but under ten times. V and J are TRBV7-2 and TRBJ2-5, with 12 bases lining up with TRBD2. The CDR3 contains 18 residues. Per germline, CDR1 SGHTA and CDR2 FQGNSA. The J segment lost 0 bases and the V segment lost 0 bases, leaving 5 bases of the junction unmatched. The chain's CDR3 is CASSLALAGGPNQETQYF. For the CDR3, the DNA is TGTGCCAGCAGCTTAGCGCTAGCGGGGGGGCCTAACCAAGAGACCCAGTACTTC.

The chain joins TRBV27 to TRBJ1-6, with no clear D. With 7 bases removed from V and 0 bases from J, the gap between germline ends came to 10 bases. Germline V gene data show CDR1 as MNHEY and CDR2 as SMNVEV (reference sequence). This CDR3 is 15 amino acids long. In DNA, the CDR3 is TGTGCCAGCACCATAACAAGCTCCTATAATTCACCCCTCCACTTT. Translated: CASTITSSYNSPLHF.

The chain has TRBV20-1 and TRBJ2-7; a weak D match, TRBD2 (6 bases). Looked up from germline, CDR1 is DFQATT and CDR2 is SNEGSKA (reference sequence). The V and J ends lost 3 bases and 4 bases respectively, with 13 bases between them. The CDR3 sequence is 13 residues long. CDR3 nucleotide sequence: TGCAGTGCTAGGGGAGCGGGCCTATACGAGCAGTACTTC. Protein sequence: CSARGAGLYEQYF.